These T cell receptor beta chains were read from a single sample in a study of sequential checkpoint blockade in melanoma. Some clones are missing from TCRdb's copy, which holds only in-frame ones; the method was immunoSEQ multiplex PCR. The table lists about 16,000 clones, approximately 93% of them singletons. This specimen consisted of CD8+ T cells sorted from blood (inferred from file names), obtained from a patient given nivolumab and ipilimumab in sequence. The receptor source for this set is a human donor with melanoma. Both conserved end residues are part of each CDR3. The D gene is left open where the match is weak. Clone size is not always given. Where it is, it says once, few, many or a class for expanded clones.

d_call clone_size j_call v_call cdr3_aa cdr3_nt
- - TRBJ1-2 TRBV11-3 CASEGGRSYGYTF TGTGCCAGCGAAGGGGGACGGAGCTATGGCTACACCTTC
TRBD1 - TRBJ2-7 TRBV10-3 CAISEGGQAAYEQYF TGTGCCATCAGTGAAGGAGGACAGGCGGCCTACGAGCAGTACTTC
- - TRBJ2-7 TRBV4-2 CASSQEVAVSSYEQYF TGTGCCAGCAGCCAGGAGGTAGCGGTGAGCTCCTACGAGCAGTACTTC
TRBD1 - TRBJ1-2 TRBV10-3 CAISESGTGRISYGYTF TGTGCCATCAGTGAGTCGGGGACAGGGAGGATAAGCTATGGCTACACCTTC
TRBD1 - TRBJ1-1 TRBV19 CASTPGQGVNTEAFF TGTGCCAGTACCCCTGGACAGGGGGTAAACACTGAAGCTTTCTTT
TRBD1 - TRBJ1-2 TRBV4-1 CASSQVEGARYGYTF TGCGCCAGCAGCCAAGTGGAGGGGGCGCGCTATGGCTACACCTTC
TRBD1 - TRBJ1-4 TRBV9 CASSVDGQGNEKLFF TGTGCCAGCAGCGTAGACGGACAGGGAAATGAAAAACTGTTTTTT
- - TRBJ1-4 TRBV9 CASSPGGGAVEKLFF TGTGCCAGCAGCCCCGGGGGAGGGGCAGTAGAAAAACTGTTTTTT
- - TRBJ1-1 TRBV7-3 CASSSRGGGTEAFF TGTGCCAGCAGCTCGAGAGGGGGTGGGACTGAAGCTTTCTTT
TRBD2 - TRBJ2-7 TRBV29-1 CSVEVEGLAGPYEQYF TGCAGCGTTGAAGTTGAGGGACTAGCGGGGCCCTACGAGCAGTACTTC
- - TRBJ1-1 TRBV19 CASTSQGFMNTEAFF TGTGCCAGTACCTCACAGGGATTCATGAACACTGAAGCTTTCTTT
- - TRBJ1-2 TRBV25-1 CASSEWEARKGYTF TGTGCCAGCAGTGAATGGGAGGCGCGTAAAGGCTACACCTTC
- - TRBJ2-7 TRBV27 CASRPEEQSYEQYF TGTGCCAGCAGGCCCGAGGAGCAGTCCTACGAGCAGTACTTC
TRBD1 - TRBJ2-7 TRBV28 CASHPAGQGHEQYF TGTGCCAGTCACCCGGCGGGACAGGGCCACGAGCAGTACTTC
- - TRBJ1-1 TRBV27 CASFLTANTEAFF TGTGCCAGCTTCTTGACAGCGAACACTGAAGCTTTCTTT
- - TRBJ1-5 TRBV11-2 CASSLIPGSNQPQHF TGTGCCAGCAGCTTAATCCCAGGTAGCAATCAGCCCCAGCATTTT
- - TRBJ2-3 TRBV6-5 CASSYGIVRGTDTQYF TGTGCCAGCAGTTATGGAATTGTGAGGGGCACAGATACGCAGTATTTT
TRBD1 - TRBJ1-4 TRBV11-2 CASSYRPGQTTNEKLFF TGTGCCAGCAGCTATCGTCCGGGACAGACAACTAATGAAAAACTGTTTTTT
- - TRBJ1-3 TRBV6-5 CASSLVEADTIYF TGTGCCAGCAGCCTCGTGGAGGCAGACACCATATATTTT
TRBD1 - TRBJ1-2 TRBV2 CASRRTGGDGYTF TGTGCCAGCAGGCGGACAGGGGGCGATGGCTACACCTTC
TRBD1 once TRBJ1-4 TRBV28 CASSSHRQGAPNEKLFF TGTGCCAGCAGTTCCCACCGACAGGGGGCACCTAATGAAAAACTGTTTTTT
- - TRBJ1-5 TRBV6-5 CASSDTSIGPQHF TGTGCCAGCAGCGACACGTCTATCGGGCCCCAGCATTTT
- - TRBJ1-1 TRBV19 CASSLTGWATEAFF TGTGCCAGTAGCCTAACCGGTTGGGCCACTGAAGCTTTCTTT
TRBD1 once TRBJ1-2 TRBV7-3 CASSPGRGNYGYTF TGTGCCAGCAGCCCCGGCAGGGGGAACTATGGCTACACCTTC
- - TRBJ1-1 TRBV13 CASRPGFLPEAFF TGTGCCAGCAGACCAGGGTTCCTCCCTGAAGCTTTCTTT
- - TRBJ1-2 TRBV27 CASSLWRGSFGYTF TGTGCCAGCAGTTTATGGAGGGGCAGTTTTGGCTACACCTTC
- - TRBJ1-1 TRBV29-1 CSATLTTGNTEAFF TGCAGCGCCACACTCACCACAGGGAACACTGAAGCTTTCTTT
- - TRBJ1-1 TRBV13 CASSFRGNTEAFF TGTGCCAGCAGCTTCCGGGGGAACACTGAAGCTTTCTTT
TRBD1 - TRBJ1-2 TRBV29-1 CSVLDRGVDYGYTF TGCAGCGTTCTAGACAGGGGAGTCGACTATGGCTACACCTTC
TRBD1 once TRBJ2-7 TRBV23-1 CASPRTGAVREQYF TGCGCCAGCCCTAGGACAGGGGCCGTTCGGGAGCAGTACTTC
TRBD2 - TRBJ2-7 TRBV5-6 CASRPGLGISYEQYF TGTGCCAGCAGGCCGGGACTAGGGATTTCCTACGAGCAGTACTTC
TRBD1 once TRBJ1-2 TRBV30 CAWRTGAGYTF TGTGCCTGGAGGACAGGGGCAGGCTACACCTTC
TRBD2 - TRBJ2-7 TRBV13 CASSFGRRTSGKSYEQYF TGTGCCAGCAGCTTTGGACGACGAACTAGCGGGAAATCCTACGAGCAGTACTTC
TRBD1 - TRBJ1-3 TRBV2 CASKGFPGQIYSGNTIYF TGTGCCAGTAAGGGTTTTCCGGGACAGATCTACTCTGGAAACACCATATATTTT
TRBD2 - TRBJ2-7 TRBV28 CASSPGLAGAYEQYF TGTGCCAGCAGTCCGGGACTAGCGGGCGCCTACGAGCAGTACTTC
TRBD1 - TRBJ2-7 TRBV9 CASSVGTGYSYEQYF TGTGCCAGCAGCGTCGGGACAGGTTACTCCTACGAGCAGTACTTC
TRBD1 once TRBJ1-3 TRBV5-1 CASSFTRLDRVNGNTIYF TGCGCCAGCAGCTTCACCCGTTTGGACAGGGTAAATGGAAACACCATATATTTT